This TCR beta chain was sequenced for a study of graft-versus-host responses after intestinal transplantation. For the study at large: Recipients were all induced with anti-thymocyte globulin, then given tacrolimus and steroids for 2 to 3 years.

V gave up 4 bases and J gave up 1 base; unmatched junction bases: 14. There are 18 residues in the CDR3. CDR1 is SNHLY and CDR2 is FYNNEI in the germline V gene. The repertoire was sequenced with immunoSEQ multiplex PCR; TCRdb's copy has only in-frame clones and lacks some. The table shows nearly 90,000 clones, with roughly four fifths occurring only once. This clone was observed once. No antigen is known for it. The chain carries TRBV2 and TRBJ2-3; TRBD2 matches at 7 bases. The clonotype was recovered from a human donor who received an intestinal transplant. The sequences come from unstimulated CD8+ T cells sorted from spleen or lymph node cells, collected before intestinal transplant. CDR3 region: CASSVWYRGEVGTDTQYF. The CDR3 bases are TGTGCCAGCAGTGTCTGGTATCGGGGGGAGGTTGGCACAGATACGCAGTATTTT. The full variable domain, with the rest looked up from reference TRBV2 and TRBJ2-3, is EPEVTQTPSHQVTQMGQEVILRCVPISNHLYFYWYRQILGQKVEFLVSFYNNEISEKSEIFDDQFSVERPDGSNFTLKIRSTKLEDSAMYFCASSVWYRGEVGTDTQYFGPGTRLTVL.